This T cell receptor (beta chain) is drawn from a study of Ad26.COV2.S vaccination and SARS-CoV-2 variants. Study conclusions and caveats: Total T cell responses were possibly underestimated by TCR breadth and depth analyses.

The germline V gene encodes CDR1 MNHEY and CDR2 SVGAGI. CDR3 length: 12 amino acids. V was clipped by 8 bases and J by 2 bases; unmatched bases: 2. The treatment denotes: some 20 received Ad26.COV2.S at low or high dose, single or two shots; about 5 received placebo; per-sample allocation not given. Specimen acquisition occurred on day 63 following the initial vaccine or placebo injection. Whoever gave the sample was an adult aged 18-55 years in Boston. Here immunoSEQ multiplex PCR was the method, and the copy in TCRdb shows in-frame clones only, minus some. The sample lists under 400,000 clones, around 90% occurring once. As for this clone: The target antigen is unknown. This specimen includes other DNA sequences encoding the same CDR3.

This receptor was identified in a person between 18 and 65 years old who received the Ad26.COV2.S COVID-19 vaccine or a placebo. This specimen was peripheral blood, taken in a trial of Ad26.COV2.S vaccine versus placebo. V and J are TRBV6-5 and TRBJ1-1, with 7 bases aligning to TRBD1. CDR3 DNA sequence: TGTGCCAGCGGGACAGTCAACACTGAAGCTTTCTTT. Protein: CASGTVNTEAFF.